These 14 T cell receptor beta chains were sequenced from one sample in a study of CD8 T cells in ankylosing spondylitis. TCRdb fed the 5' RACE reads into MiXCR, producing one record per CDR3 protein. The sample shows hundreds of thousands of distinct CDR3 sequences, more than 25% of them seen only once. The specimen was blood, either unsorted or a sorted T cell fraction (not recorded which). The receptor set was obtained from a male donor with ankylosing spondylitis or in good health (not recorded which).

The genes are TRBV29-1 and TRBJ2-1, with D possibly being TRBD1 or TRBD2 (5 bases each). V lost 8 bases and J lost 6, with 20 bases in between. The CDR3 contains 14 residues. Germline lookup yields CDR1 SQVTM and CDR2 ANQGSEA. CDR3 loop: CSLSWGAGGNEQFF. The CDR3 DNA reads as TGCAGCCTTTCTTGGGGCGCAGGAGGCAATGAGCAGTTCTTC.

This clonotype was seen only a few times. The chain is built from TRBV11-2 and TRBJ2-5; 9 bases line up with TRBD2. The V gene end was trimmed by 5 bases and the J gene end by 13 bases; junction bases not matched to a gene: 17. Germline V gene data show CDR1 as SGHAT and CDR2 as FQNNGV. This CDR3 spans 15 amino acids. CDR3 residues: CASSRSMGGRAILYF. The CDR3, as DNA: TGTGCCAGCAGCCGTTCTATGGGCGGGAGGGCCATCCTGTACTTC.

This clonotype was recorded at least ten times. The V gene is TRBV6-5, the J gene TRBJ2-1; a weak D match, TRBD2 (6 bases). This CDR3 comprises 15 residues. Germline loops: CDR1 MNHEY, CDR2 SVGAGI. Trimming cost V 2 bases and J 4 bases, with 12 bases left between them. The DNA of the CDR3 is TGTGCCAGCAGTTACGCGGGACCGGGGTACAATGAGCAGTTCTTC. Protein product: CASSYAGPGYNEQFF.

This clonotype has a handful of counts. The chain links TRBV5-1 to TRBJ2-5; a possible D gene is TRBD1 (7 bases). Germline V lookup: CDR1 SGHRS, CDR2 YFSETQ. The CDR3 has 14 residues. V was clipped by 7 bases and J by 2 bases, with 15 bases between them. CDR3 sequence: CASSEGASQETQYF. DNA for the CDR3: TGCGCCAGCTCGGAGGGGGCCTCTCAAGAGACCCAGTACTTC.

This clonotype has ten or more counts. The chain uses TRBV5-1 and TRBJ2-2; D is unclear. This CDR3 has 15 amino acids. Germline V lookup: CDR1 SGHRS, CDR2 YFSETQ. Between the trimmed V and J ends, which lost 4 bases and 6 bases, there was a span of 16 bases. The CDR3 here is CASSPSDPAAGELFF. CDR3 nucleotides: TGCGCCAGCAGCCCGAGCGACCCTGCGGCCGGGGAGCTGTTTTTT.

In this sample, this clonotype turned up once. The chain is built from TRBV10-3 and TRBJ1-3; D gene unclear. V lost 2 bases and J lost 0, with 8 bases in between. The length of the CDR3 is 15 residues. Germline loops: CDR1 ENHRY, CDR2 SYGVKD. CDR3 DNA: TGTGCCATCAGTGAGGGAGTGACCTCTGGAAACACCATATATTTT. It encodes CAISEGVTSGNTIYF.

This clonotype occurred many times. The CDR3 spells CSAKGQGVNTGELFF. CDR3 bases: TGCAGTGCTAAGGGACAGGGGGTGAACACCGGGGAGCTGTTTTTT. The rearrangement links TRBV20-1 to TRBJ2-2, with 11 bases matching TRBD1. The CDR3 sequence is 15 residues long. Germline CDR1 DFQATT, CDR2 SNEGSKA (reference sequence). V lost 4 bases to trimming and J lost 1 base; unmatched junction nucleotides: 2.

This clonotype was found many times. CDR3 in amino acids: CSARDLGEFF. The CDR3 coding sequence is TGCAGTGCTAGAGACTTAGGGGAGTTCTTC. V and J are TRBV20-1 and TRBJ2-1; weak D call: TRBD1 (5 bases). Trimming took off 0 bases at V and 14 bases at J, with 8 bases between the two ends. Germline V lookup: CDR1 DFQATT, CDR2 SNEGSKA (reference sequence). This CDR3 is built from 10 residues.

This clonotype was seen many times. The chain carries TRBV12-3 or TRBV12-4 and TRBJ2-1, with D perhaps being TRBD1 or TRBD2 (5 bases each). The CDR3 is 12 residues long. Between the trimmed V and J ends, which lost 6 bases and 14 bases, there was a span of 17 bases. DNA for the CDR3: TGTGCCAGCAGACAAGACAGCTCGGGGAAGTTCTTC. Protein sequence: CASRQDSSGKFF.

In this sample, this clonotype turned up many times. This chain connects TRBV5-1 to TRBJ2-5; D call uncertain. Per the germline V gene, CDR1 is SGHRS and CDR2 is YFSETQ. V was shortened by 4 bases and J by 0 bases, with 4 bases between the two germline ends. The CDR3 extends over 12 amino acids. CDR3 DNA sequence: TGCGCCAGCAGCCATTACCAAGAGACCCAGTACTTC. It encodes CASSHYQETQYF. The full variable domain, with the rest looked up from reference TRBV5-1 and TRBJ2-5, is KAGVTQTPRYLIKTRGQQVTLSCSPISGHRSVSWYQQTPGQGLQFLFEYFSETQRNKGNFPGRFSGRQFSNSRSEMNVSTLELGDSALYLCASSHYQETQYFGPGTRLLVL.

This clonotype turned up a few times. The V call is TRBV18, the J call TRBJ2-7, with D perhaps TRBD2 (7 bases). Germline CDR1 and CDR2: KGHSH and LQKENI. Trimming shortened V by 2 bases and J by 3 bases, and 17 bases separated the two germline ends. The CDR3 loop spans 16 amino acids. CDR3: CASSPGRGSPNYEQYF. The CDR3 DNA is TGTGCCAGCTCACCAGGGAGGGGGAGCCCCAACTACGAGCAGTACTTC.

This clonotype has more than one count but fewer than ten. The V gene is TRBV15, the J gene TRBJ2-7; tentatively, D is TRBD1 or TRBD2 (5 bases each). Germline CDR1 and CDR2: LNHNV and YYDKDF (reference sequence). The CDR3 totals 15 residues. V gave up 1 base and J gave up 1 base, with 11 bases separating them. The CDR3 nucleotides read TGTGCCACCAGCAGAGGTCCGGGACGATCCTACGAGCAGTACTTC. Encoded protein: CATSRGPGRSYEQYF.

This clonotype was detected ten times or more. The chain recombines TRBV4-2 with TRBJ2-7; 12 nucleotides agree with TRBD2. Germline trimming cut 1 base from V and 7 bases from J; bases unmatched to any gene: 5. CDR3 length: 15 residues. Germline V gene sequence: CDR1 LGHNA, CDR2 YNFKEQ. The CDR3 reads CASSQGTSGNGEQYF. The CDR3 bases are TGTGCCAGCAGCCAAGGGACTAGCGGGAATGGGGAGCAGTACTTC.

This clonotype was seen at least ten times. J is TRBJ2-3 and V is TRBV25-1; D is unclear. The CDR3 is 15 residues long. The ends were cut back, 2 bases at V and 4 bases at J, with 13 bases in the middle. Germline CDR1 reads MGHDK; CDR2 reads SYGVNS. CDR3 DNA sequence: TGTGCCAGCAGTGAAGGGGTCGTCAGATCAGATACGCAGTATTTT. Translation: CASSEGVVRSDTQYF.